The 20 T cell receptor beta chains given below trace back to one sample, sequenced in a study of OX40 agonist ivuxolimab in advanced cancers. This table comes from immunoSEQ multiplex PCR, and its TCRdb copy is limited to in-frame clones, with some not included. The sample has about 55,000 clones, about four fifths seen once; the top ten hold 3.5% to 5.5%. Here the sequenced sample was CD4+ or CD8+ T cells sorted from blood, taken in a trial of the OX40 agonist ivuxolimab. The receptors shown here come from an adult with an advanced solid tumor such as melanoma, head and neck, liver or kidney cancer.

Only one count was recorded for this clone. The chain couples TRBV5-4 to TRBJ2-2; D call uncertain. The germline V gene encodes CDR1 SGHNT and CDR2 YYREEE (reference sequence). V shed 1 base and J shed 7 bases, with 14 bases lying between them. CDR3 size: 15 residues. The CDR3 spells CASSLSGVQGGELFF. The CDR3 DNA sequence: TGTGCCAGCAGCTTGTCCGGAGTACAAGGCGGGGAGCTGTTTTTT.

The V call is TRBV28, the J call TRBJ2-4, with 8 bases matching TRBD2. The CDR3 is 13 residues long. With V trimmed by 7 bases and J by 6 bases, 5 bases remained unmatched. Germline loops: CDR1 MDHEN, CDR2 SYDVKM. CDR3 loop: CASNRLAGNIQYF. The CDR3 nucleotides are TGTGCCAGCAACCGGCTAGCGGGAAACATTCAGTACTTC.

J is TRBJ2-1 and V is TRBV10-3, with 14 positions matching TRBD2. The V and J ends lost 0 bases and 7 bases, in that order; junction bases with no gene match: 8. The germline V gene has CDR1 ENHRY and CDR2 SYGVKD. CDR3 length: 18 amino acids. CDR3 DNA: TGTGCCATCAGTGAGTCTATAACCGGGACTAGCGGGAGTAATGAGCAGTTCTTC. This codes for CAISESITGTSGSNEQFF.

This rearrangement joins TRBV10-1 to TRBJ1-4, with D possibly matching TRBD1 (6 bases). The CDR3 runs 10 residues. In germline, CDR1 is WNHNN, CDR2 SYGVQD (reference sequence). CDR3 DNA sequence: TGCGACGCAGGGGAAGAAAAACTGTTTTTT. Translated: CDAGEEKLFF.

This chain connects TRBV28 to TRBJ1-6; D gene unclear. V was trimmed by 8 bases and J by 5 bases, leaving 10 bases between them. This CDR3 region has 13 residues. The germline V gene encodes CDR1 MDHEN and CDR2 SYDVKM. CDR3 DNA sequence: TGTGCCAGCCTAAACAGAGATAATTCACCCCTCCACTTT. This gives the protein CASLNRDNSPLHF.

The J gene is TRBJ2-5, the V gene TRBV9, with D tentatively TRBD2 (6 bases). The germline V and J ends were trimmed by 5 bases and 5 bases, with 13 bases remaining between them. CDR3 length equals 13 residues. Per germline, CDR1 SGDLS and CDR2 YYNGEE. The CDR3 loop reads CASRGAGGETQYF. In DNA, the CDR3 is TGTGCCAGCAGGGGAGCGGGCGGGGAGACCCAGTACTTC. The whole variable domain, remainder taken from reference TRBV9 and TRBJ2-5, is DSGVTQTPKHLITATGQRVTLRCSPRSGDLSVYWYQQSLDQGLQFLIQYYNGEERAKGNILERFSAQQFPDLHSELNLSSLELGDSALYFCASRGAGGETQYFGPGTRLLVL.

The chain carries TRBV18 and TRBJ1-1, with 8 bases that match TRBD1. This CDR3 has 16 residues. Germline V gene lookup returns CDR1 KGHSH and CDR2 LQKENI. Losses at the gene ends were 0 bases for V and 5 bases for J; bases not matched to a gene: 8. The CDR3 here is CASSPPQGARGTEAFF. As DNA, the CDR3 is TGTGCCAGCTCACCACCTCAGGGGGCTCGGGGGACTGAAGCTTTCTTT.

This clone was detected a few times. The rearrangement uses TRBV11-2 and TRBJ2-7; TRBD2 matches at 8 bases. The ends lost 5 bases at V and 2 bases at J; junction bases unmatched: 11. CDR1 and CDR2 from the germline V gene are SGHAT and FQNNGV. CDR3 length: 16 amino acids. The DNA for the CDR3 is TGTGCCAGCAGCCCCCGACTAGCGAAAAAAACCTACGAGCAGTACTTC. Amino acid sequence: CASSPRLAKKTYEQYF. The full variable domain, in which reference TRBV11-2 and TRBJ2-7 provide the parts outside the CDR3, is EAGVAQSPRYKIIEKRQSVAFWCNPISGHATLYWYQQILGQGPKLLIQFQNNGVVDDSQLPKDRFSAERLKGVDSTLKIQPAKLEDSAVYLCASSPRLAKKTYEQYFGPGTRLTVT.

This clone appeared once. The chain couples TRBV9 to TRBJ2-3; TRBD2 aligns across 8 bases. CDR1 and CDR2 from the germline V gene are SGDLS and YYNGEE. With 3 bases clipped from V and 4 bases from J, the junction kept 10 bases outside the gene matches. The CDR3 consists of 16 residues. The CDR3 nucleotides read TGTGCCAGCAGCGCCTCGACTAGCGTTAGGTCAGATACGCAGTATTTT. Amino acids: CASSASTSVRSDTQYF.

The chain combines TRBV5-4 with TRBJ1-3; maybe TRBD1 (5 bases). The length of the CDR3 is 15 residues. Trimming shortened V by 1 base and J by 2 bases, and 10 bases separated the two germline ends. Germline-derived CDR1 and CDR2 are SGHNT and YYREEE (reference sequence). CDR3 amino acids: CASSLTGTAGNTIYF. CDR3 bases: TGTGCCAGCAGCTTGACCGGGACGGCTGGAAACACCATATATTTT.

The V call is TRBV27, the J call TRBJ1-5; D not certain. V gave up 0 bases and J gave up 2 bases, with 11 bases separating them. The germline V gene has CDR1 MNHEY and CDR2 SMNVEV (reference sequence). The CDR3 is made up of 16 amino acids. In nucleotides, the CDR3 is TGTGCCAGCAGTTTATCGGGCAGGCCACGCAATCAGCCCCAGCATTTT. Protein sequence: CASSLSGRPRNQPQHF.

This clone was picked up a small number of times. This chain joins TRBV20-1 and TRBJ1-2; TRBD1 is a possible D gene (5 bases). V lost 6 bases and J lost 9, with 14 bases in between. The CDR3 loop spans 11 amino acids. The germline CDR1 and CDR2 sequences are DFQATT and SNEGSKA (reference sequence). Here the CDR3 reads CSAFAGESYTF. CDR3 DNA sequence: TGCAGTGCCTTCGCGGGGGAAAGCTACACCTTC.

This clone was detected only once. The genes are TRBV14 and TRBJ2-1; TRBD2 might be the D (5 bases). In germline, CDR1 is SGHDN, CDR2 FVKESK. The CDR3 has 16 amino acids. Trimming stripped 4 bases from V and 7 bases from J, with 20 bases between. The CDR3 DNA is TGTGCCAGCAGCCCCCACGGGCTAGCTGTCGAGAATGAGCAGTTCTTC. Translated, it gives CASSPHGLAVENEQFF.

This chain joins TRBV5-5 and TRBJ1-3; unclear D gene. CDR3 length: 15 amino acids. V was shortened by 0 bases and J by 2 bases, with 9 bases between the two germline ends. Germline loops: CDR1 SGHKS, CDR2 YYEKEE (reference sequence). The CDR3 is CASSLDTLTGNTIYF. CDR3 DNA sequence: TGTGCCAGCAGCTTGGACACTCTCACTGGAAACACCATATATTTT.

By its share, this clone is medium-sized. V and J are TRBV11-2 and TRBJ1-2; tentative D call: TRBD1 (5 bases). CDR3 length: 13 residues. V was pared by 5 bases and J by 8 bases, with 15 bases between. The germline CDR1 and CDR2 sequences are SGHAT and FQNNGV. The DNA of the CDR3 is TGTGCCAGCAGCCACGACAGAGCCAGCGGCTACACCTTC. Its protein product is CASSHDRASGYTF.

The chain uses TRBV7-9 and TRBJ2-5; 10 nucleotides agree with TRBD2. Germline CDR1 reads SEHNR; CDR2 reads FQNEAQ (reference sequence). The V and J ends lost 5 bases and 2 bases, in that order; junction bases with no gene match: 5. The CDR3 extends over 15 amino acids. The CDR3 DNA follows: TGTGCCAGCAGCCTCGGGACTAGCGAACAAGAGACCCAGTACTTC. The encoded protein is CASSLGTSEQETQYF.

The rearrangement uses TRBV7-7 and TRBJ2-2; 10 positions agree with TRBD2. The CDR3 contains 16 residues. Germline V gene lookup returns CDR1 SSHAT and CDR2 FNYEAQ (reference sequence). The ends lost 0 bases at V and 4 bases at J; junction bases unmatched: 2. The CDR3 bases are TGTGCCAGCAGCTTAGCAGCGGGAGGGACCACCGGGGAGCTGTTTTTT. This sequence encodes CASSLAAGGTTGELFF.

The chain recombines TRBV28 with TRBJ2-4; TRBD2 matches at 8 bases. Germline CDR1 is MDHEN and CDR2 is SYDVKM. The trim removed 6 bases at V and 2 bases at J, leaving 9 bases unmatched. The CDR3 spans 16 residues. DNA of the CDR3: TGTGCCAGCAGACCTTTTTCGGGGGGGTCCAAAAACATTCAGTACTTC. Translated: CASRPFSGGSKNIQYF.

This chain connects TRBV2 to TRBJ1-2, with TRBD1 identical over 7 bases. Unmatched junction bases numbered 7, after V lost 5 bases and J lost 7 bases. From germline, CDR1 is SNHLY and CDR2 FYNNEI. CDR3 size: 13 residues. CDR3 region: CASSPDRSSGYTF. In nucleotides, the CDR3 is TGTGCCAGCAGTCCGGACAGGTCCAGTGGCTACACCTTC.

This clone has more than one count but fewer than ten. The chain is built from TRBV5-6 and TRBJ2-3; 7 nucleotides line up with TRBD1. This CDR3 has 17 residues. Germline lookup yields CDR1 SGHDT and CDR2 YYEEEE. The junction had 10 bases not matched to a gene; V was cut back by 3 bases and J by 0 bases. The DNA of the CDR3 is TGTGCCAGCAGCTCCAGGACAGGTGAACCTAGCACAGATACGCAGTATTTT. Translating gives CASSSRTGEPSTDTQYF.